These 29 T cell receptor beta chains were sequenced from one sample in a study of T cell clones after liver transplantation. Data came from immunoSEQ multiplex PCR; TCRdb stores just in-frame clones and leaves some out. The sample contains about 75,000 clones, 84% of which appear only once. The input for sequencing was CD4+ T cells from blood, taken 48 months after liver transplant. All receptors derive from a human patient who received a liver transplant. A share of the T cells may be of graft donor origin.

This clone has only one observation. This could be a read error, since a much larger clone is one nucleotide away. In the same sample, other DNA sequences code for this CDR3. The rearrangement joins TRBV7-9 to TRBJ1-6; D is unresolved. With 4 bases removed from V and 5 bases from J, the gap between germline ends came to 3 bases. In germline, CDR1 is SEHNR, CDR2 FQNEAQ (reference sequence). This CDR3 is 12 amino acids long. The CDR3 loop is CASSSNNSPLHF. The CDR3 coding sequence is TGTGCCAGCAGCTCGAATAATTCACCCCTCCACTTT.

The chain joins TRBV27 to TRBJ2-5, with TRBD2 matching over 15 bases. The CDR3 contains 18 residues. With V trimmed by 3 bases and J by 5 bases, 10 bases remained unmatched. Germline loops: CDR1 MNHEY, CDR2 SMNVEV (reference sequence). For the CDR3, the DNA is TGTGCCAGCAGTTTCAAGGGACTAGCGGGAGGTCGGGGCGAGACCCAGTACTTC. Translation gives CASSFKGLAGGRGETQYF.

The V gene is TRBV7-9, the J gene TRBJ2-3; D gene unclear. The CDR3 consists of 13 residues. V was shortened by 4 bases and J by 0 bases, with 5 bases between the two germline ends. Germline CDR1 SEHNR, CDR2 FQNEAQ (reference sequence). DNA of the CDR3: TGTGCCAGCAGCTCAACTAGCACAGATACGCAGTATTTT. It is translated as CASSSTSTDTQYF.

The chain joins TRBV6-5 to TRBJ2-1; tentative D call: TRBD2 (5 bases). CDR1 and CDR2 from the germline V gene are MNHEY and SVGAGI. The length of the CDR3 is 15 residues. Trimming took 7 bases from V and 2 from J, leaving 15 bases between them. CDR3 region: CASTIRAEAYNEQFF. CDR3 DNA sequence: TGTGCCAGCACGATCAGAGCGGAAGCCTACAATGAGCAGTTCTTC.

The CDR3: CASSQIVASGGANEQFF. The CDR3 DNA is TGTGCCAGCAGCCAGATAGTGGCTAGCGGGGGGGCAAATGAGCAGTTCTTC. The chain recombines TRBV4-2 with TRBJ2-1; 12 bases match TRBD2. Trimming removed 3 bases from V and 7 bases from J; junction bases left unmatched: 10. Germline CDR1 and CDR2: LGHNA and YNFKEQ. There are 17 residues in the CDR3.

The V and J genes are TRBV18 and TRBJ1-1; D is uncertain. Germline V gene data show CDR1 as KGHSH and CDR2 as LQKENI. Trimming cost V 2 bases and J 5 bases, with 9 bases left between them. There are 13 residues in the CDR3. The CDR3 sequence: CASSPDRTTEAFF. The CDR3 nucleotides read TGTGCCAGCTCACCAGATAGGACGACTGAAGCTTTCTTT.

J is TRBJ1-4 and V is TRBV29-1, with 12 positions matching TRBD1. With 5 bases clipped from V and 8 bases from J, the junction kept 9 bases outside the gene matches. CDR1 is SQVTM and CDR2 is ANQGSEA in the germline V gene. The CDR3 length is 15 residues. The CDR3 loop is CSVRRSGTGGEKLFF. Here the CDR3 DNA reads TGCAGCGTTAGACGTTCCGGGACAGGGGGCGAAAAACTGTTTTTT.

The V and J genes are TRBV9 and TRBJ2-1; D ambiguous. V was trimmed by 0 bases and J by 6 bases, leaving 7 bases between them. This CDR3 has 13 residues. The germline V gene has CDR1 SGDLS and CDR2 YYNGEE. The CDR3 is CASSVGDSNEQFF. Here the CDR3 DNA reads TGTGCCAGCAGCGTAGGGGATAGCAATGAGCAGTTCTTC.

V gene TRBV27 combines with J gene TRBJ1-2; the D gene is possibly TRBD1 (5 bases). The germline V and J ends were trimmed by 5 bases and 1 base, with 8 bases remaining between them. This CDR3 region has 13 residues. Germline V CDR1 and CDR2: MNHEY, SMNVEV (reference sequence). The CDR3, as DNA: TGTGCCAGCAGTCTCCAGGGTAACTATGGCTACACCTTC. Translated: CASSLQGNYGYTF.

The chain is built from TRBV5-1 and TRBJ2-5; 9 bases fit TRBD1. V shed 2 bases, J shed 4 bases, and the junction held 9 bases outside the gene matches. Germline values: CDR1 SGHRS, CDR2 YFSETQ. The CDR3 contains 16 residues. The CDR3 coding sequence is TGCGCCAGCAGCTTTGGGGACAGGGATCGTGGAGAGACCCAGTACTTC. This translates into CASSFGDRDRGETQYF.

The chain combines TRBV7-8 with TRBJ2-7, with TRBD1 identical over 8 bases. CDR3 length equals 14 residues. With V trimmed by 10 bases and J by 4 bases, 12 bases remained unmatched. Germline-derived CDR1 and CDR2 are SGHVS and FQNEAQ. The DNA for the CDR3 is TGTGCCACCGGAGCAGGGGGCTGGGAATACGAGCAGTACTTC. Translating it yields CATGAGGWEYEQYF.

The V call is TRBV4-2, the J call TRBJ1-2, with a tentative D call TRBD1 (5 bases). Trimming shortened V by 0 bases and J by 8 bases, and 16 bases separated the two germline ends. The CDR3 runs to 15 residues. Germline V CDR1 and CDR2: LGHNA, YNFKEQ. DNA of the CDR3: TGTGCCAGCAGCCAAGACAAACAAGGGGCGGGAGGCTACACCTTC. Its protein is CASSQDKQGAGGYTF.

The V and J genes are TRBV5-5 and TRBJ1-5; D remains unclear. The CDR3 totals 13 residues. V gave up 4 bases and J gave up 3 bases, with 8 bases separating them. The germline V gene encodes CDR1 SGHKS and CDR2 YYEKEE (reference sequence). The chain's CDR3 is CASSNEHNQPQHF. In nucleotides, the CDR3 is TGTGCCAGCAGCAATGAGCACAATCAGCCCCAGCATTTT.

The V call is TRBV6-6, the J call TRBJ2-5, with D possibly being TRBD1 (6 bases). Germline values: CDR1 MNHNY, CDR2 SVGAGI (reference sequence). The CDR3 has 15 amino acids. V gave up 5 bases and J gave up 2 bases, with 15 bases separating them. Here the CDR3 DNA reads TGTGCCAGCAGTAACGGACAGACCATTCAAGAGACCCAGTACTTC. Translating it yields CASSNGQTIQETQYF.

The rearrangement uses TRBV13 and TRBJ1-6; D gene uncertain. V lost 5 bases and J 11 bases, leaving 13 bases between the germline ends. CDR3 length: 13 amino acids. The germline V gene has CDR1 PRHDT and CDR2 FYEKMQ (reference sequence). The CDR3 sequence: CASSPSPRTPLHF. The CDR3 DNA is TGTGCCAGCAGCCCAAGCCCCCGAACACCCCTCCACTTT.

The V gene is TRBV19, the J gene TRBJ2-1, with 15 nucleotides matching TRBD2. This CDR3 contains 22 residues. Germline V gene sequence: CDR1 LNHDA, CDR2 SQIVND (reference sequence). Trimming removed 9 bases from V and 4 bases from J; junction bases left unmatched: 25. CDR3 DNA: TGTGCCAGCCAAACAAAAGGACTAGCGGGGGGGCTGGTGGATGGTATATACAATGAGCAGTTCTTC. As protein: CASQTKGLAGGLVDGIYNEQFF.

This clone occurred a few times. In the same sample, other DNA sequences code for this CDR3. This chain links TRBV5-6 with TRBJ1-1; 7 bases fit TRBD1. Trimming took 5 bases from V and 0 from J; bases not matched to a gene: 4. Germline assignment: CDR1 SGHDT and CDR2 YYEEEE. The CDR3 sequence is 14 residues long. The CDR3 DNA is TGTGCCAGCAGTTGGGACAGACTGAACACTGAAGCTTTCTTT. Protein: CASSWDRLNTEAFF.

This chain links TRBV7-2 with TRBJ2-7; 11 nucleotides agree with TRBD1. The CDR3 spans 15 residues. Trimming removed 6 bases from V and 7 bases from J; junction bases left unmatched: 11. The germline V gene has CDR1 SGHTA and CDR2 FQGNSA. The CDR3 loop is CASRGQGGLSGEQYF. The CDR3 bases are TGTGCCAGCAGGGGACAGGGGGGTCTTTCGGGTGAGCAGTACTTC.

The V gene is TRBV5-1, the J gene TRBJ2-6; D remains ambiguous. Germline lookup yields CDR1 SGHRS and CDR2 YFSETQ. The CDR3 consists of 16 residues. V shed 6 bases and J shed 0 bases, with 13 bases lying between them. CDR3 bases: TGCGCCAGCACTACAACCCCTCTCTCTGGGGCCAACGTCCTGACTTTC. Its protein product is CASTTTPLSGANVLTF.

The V and J genes are TRBV7-2 and TRBJ2-5; 13 nucleotides agree with TRBD2. This CDR3 has 16 amino acids. Looked up from germline, CDR1 is SGHTA and CDR2 is FQGNSA. The V segment lost 5 bases and the J segment 7 bases; nucleotides outside the gene matches: 10. As DNA, the CDR3 is TGTGCCAGCAGCCCAGCGGGACTAGCGGGGTTCAGGACCCAGTACTTC. Translating gives CASSPAGLAGFRTQYF.

The chain carries TRBV7-9 and TRBJ2-1; perhaps TRBD2 as D (5 bases). Trimming cost V 2 bases and J 9 bases, with 14 bases left between them. Germline V gene data show CDR1 as SEHNR and CDR2 as FQNEAQ (reference sequence). This CDR3 has 14 residues. The CDR3 is CASSLSGNGVEQFF. The CDR3 bases are TGTGCCAGCAGCTTATCCGGGAATGGCGTTGAGCAGTTCTTC.

This clone was recorded once. The chain combines TRBV5-6 with TRBJ2-1; 12 bases fit TRBD2. The CDR3 has 16 amino acids. CDR1 is SGHDT, CDR2 YYEEEE, per germline. The V and J ends lost 3 bases and 2 bases, in that order; junction bases with no gene match: 3. The CDR3 DNA follows: TGTGCCAGCAGCTGGGGACTAGCGGGCCCCTACAATGAGCAGTTCTTC. The encoded protein is CASSWGLAGPYNEQFF.

This chain links TRBV9 with TRBJ2-3; 10 bases align to TRBD2. The V gene's germline CDR1 is SGDLS and CDR2 YYNGEE. V lost 0 bases and J lost 6; bases outside the gene matches: 4. This CDR3 comprises 15 residues. The CDR3 spells CASSVVLAGVDTQYF. CDR3 DNA sequence: TGTGCCAGCAGCGTAGTTCTAGCGGGGGTGGATACGCAGTATTTT.

The chain links TRBV29-1 to TRBJ1-4; D perhaps matches TRBD1 (5 bases). The V gene lost 4 bases and the J gene lost 8 bases, with 14 bases spanning the gap. CDR3 length equals 13 residues. In germline, CDR1 is SQVTM, CDR2 ANQGSEA. The CDR3 DNA reads as TGCAGCGTTGCCAGGGCTGGTCGCGAAAAACTGTTTTTT. Amino acids: CSVARAGREKLFF. Together with reference TRBV29-1 and TRBJ1-4, the CDR3 gives the full variable domain: SAVISQKPSRDICQRGTSLTIQCQVDSQVTMMFWYRQQPGQSLTLIATANQGSEATYESGFVIDKFPISRPNLTFSTLTVSNMSPEDSSIYLCSVARAGREKLFFGSGTQLSVL.

This chain joins TRBV4-2 and TRBJ1-1; perhaps TRBD1 as D (5 bases). The CDR3 spans 13 residues. Germline V lookup: CDR1 LGHNA, CDR2 YNFKEQ. V shed 0 bases and J shed 11 bases, with 13 bases lying between them. The chain's CDR3 is CASSQERGRRAFF. The CDR3 region has the DNA TGTGCCAGCAGCCAAGAAAGGGGCCGGAGGGCTTTCTTT.

This chain joins TRBV19 and TRBJ1-5; D call uncertain. The germline V gene has CDR1 LNHDA and CDR2 SQIVND (reference sequence). The CDR3 is 13 residues long. Trimming cost V 3 bases and J 6 bases, with 9 bases left between them. The CDR3 sequence is CASSIGDFQPQHF. DNA of the CDR3: TGTGCCAGTAGTATTGGGGATTTTCAGCCCCAGCATTTT.

CDR3 bases: TGCGCCAGCAGCCAAGAAGGGGGTCCTACCTCCTACAATGAGCAGTTCTTC. It encodes CASSQEGGPTSYNEQFF. The chain has TRBV4-1 and TRBJ2-1; a weak D match, TRBD1 (6 bases). The germline V and J ends were trimmed by 0 bases and 0 bases, with 12 bases remaining between them. Germline values: CDR1 MGHRA, CDR2 YSYEKL. The CDR3 has 17 amino acids.

This chain joins TRBV7-2 and TRBJ1-2; no definite D call. Between the trimmed V and J ends, which lost 11 bases and 3 bases, there was a span of 19 bases. The CDR3 spans 14 residues. Per germline, CDR1 SGHTA and CDR2 FQGNSA. CDR3 bases: TGTGCCTGCGATTTCGGAGGGCTACACTATGGCTACACCTTC. Amino acids: CACDFGGLHYGYTF.

The chain links TRBV28 to TRBJ2-7; tentatively, D is TRBD1 (6 bases). Germline V CDR1 and CDR2: MDHEN, SYDVKM. The CDR3 contains 13 residues. The ends were cut back, 2 bases at V and 7 bases at J, with 12 bases in the middle. In DNA, the CDR3 is TGTGCCAGCAGTTTAGAAGTTAGGGGGGAGCAGTACTTC. It yields the protein CASSLEVRGEQYF.